The 32 T cell receptor beta chains in this list originate from one sample, sequenced in a study of blood T cell repertoires in COVID-19. Sequencing used immunoSEQ multiplex PCR; TCRdb keeps in-frame clones, though not all of them. The sample yields 500,000 to 600,000 clones, about 89% seen once. Sequenced material: peripheral blood. The receptors shown here come from a woman aged 50 to 65 with COVID-19, enrolled during active disease.

The chain combines TRBV18 with TRBJ1-5; tentative D call: TRBD1 (6 bases). Trimming took off 6 bases at V and 5 bases at J, with 14 bases between the two ends. The CDR3 loop spans 14 amino acids. Per germline, CDR1 KGHSH and CDR2 LQKENI. CDR3 DNA: TGTGCCAGCTCGCCTGAGGGGGGGGATCAGCCCCAGCATTTT. This codes for CASSPEGGDQPQHF.

The chain is built from TRBV24-1 and TRBJ2-5; D call uncertain. Germline-derived CDR1 and CDR2 are KGHDR and SFDVKD. The V gene lost 5 bases and the J gene lost 0 bases, with 3 bases spanning the gap. The CDR3 totals 12 residues. The CDR3 loop is CATSGHQETQYF. The CDR3 DNA is TGTGCCACCAGTGGGCACCAAGAGACCCAGTACTTC.

This sequence joins TRBV27 and TRBJ2-1, with D perhaps TRBD2 (6 bases). The CDR3 loop spans 20 amino acids. The V end was cut by 5 bases, the J end by 7 bases, with 33 bases between. The germline CDR1 and CDR2 sequences are MNHEY and SMNVEV (reference sequence). In DNA form, the CDR3 reads TGTGCCAGCAGTCCAGAAACGATGTATCCGACTAGTAGGTCGGGGAATGAGCAGTTCTTC. It codes for CASSPETMYPTSRSGNEQFF.

The chain uses TRBV28 and TRBJ1-5, with D maybe TRBD1 (6 bases). Looked up from germline, CDR1 is MDHEN and CDR2 is SYDVKM. V was shortened by 10 bases and J by 6 bases, with 16 bases between the two germline ends. This CDR3 comprises 13 residues. CDR3 sequence: CATTGPRTQPQHF. The DNA of the CDR3 is TGTGCCACCACAGGGCCAAGGACTCAGCCCCAGCATTTT.

V is TRBV30 and J is TRBJ1-3; D unresolved. Germline CDR1 and CDR2: GTSNPN and SVGIG (reference sequence). Trimming left V 0 bases short and J 9 bases short, with 6 bases between. The CDR3 contains 11 residues. CDR3 loop: CAWSVLGTIYF. CDR3 nucleotides: TGTGCCTGGAGTGTACTCGGCACCATATATTTT.

The chain joins TRBV10-2 to TRBJ2-5, with 7 bases identical to TRBD2. The ends lost 2 bases at V and 5 bases at J; junction bases unmatched: 5. The CDR3 totals 14 residues. Germline CDR1 reads WSHSY; CDR2 reads SAAADI. The CDR3 DNA follows: TGCGCCAGCAGTGAGGCGGGGGTAGGGGAGACCCAGTACTTC. As protein: CASSEAGVGETQYF.

A few counts support this clone. The genes are TRBV30 and TRBJ2-7; D possibly corresponds to TRBD2 (5 bases). This CDR3 comprises 13 residues. V was pared by 2 bases and J by 0 bases, with 8 bases between. Per germline, CDR1 GTSNPN and CDR2 SVGIG (reference sequence). The CDR3 nucleotides read TGTGCCTGGAGTTTGGGGAGCTCCTACGAGCAGTACTTC. Translating gives CAWSLGSSYEQYF.

The CDR3 protein is CASSLLWGTNYGYTF. The CDR3, as DNA: TGCGCCAGCAGCTTGCTTTGGGGCACTAACTATGGCTACACCTTC. The V gene is TRBV5-1, the J gene TRBJ1-2, with D possibly matching TRBD1 (5 bases). The ends were cut back, 1 base at V and 0 bases at J, with 10 bases in the middle. Looked up from germline, CDR1 is SGHRS and CDR2 is YFSETQ. This CDR3 has 15 amino acids.

The chain joins TRBV7-8 to TRBJ2-5; D gene uncertain. The germline V gene encodes CDR1 SGHVS and CDR2 FQNEAQ. The ends were cut back, 4 bases at V and 4 bases at J, with 16 bases in the middle. This CDR3 comprises 15 residues. The CDR3 nucleotides read TGTGCCAGCAGCTCACCATCTAGAGCGAGAGAGACCCAGTACTTC. Amino acids: CASSSPSRARETQYF.

The chain recombines TRBV3-1 (or the pseudogene TRBV3-2) with TRBJ1-1; D gene uncertain. Germline V lookup: CDR1 LGHDT, CDR2 YNNKEL (reference sequence). Deletions cut 4 bases from V and 4 bases from J, with 16 bases between. This CDR3 region has 15 residues. The CDR3 is CASSRGPPGGTEAFF. The CDR3 DNA is TGTGCCAGCAGCCGCGGGCCCCCAGGCGGCACTGAAGCTTTCTTT.

J is TRBJ1-6 and V is TRBV19, with a weak D call TRBD1 (6 bases). CDR3 size: 17 residues. The V end was cut by 3 bases, the J end by 0 bases, with 12 bases between. The germline V gene has CDR1 LNHDA and CDR2 SQIVND (reference sequence). The CDR3 reads CASSIGTPSSYNSPLHF. The CDR3 DNA is TGTGCCAGTAGTATTGGGACACCCAGCTCCTATAATTCACCCCTCCACTTT.

In DNA form, the CDR3 reads TGTGCCAGCATAAAAACAGGGGGCGAAAACTATGGCTACACCTTC. Its protein is CASIKTGGENYGYTF. V gene TRBV21-1 combines with J gene TRBJ1-2; the table's D call, TRBD1, has no DNA check behind it. TRBV21-1 is tagged as a pseudogene. The CDR3 is 15 amino acids.

The gene calls are TRBV11-2 and TRBJ1-1; unclear D gene. Trimming took 2 bases from V and 3 from J, leaving 10 bases between them. The CDR3 sequence is 14 residues long. Germline CDR1 and CDR2: SGHAT and FQNNGV. CDR3: CASSLSRKDTEAFF. The CDR3 nucleotides read TGTGCCAGCAGCTTATCTAGGAAGGACACTGAAGCTTTCTTT.

V usage is TRBV6-6 and J usage is TRBJ1-2; maybe TRBD1 (5 bases). The CDR3 extends over 12 amino acids. Per germline, CDR1 MNHNY and CDR2 SVGAGI (reference sequence). Trimming shortened V by 8 bases and J by 5 bases, and 12 bases separated the two germline ends. CDR3 region: CASSGEGYGYTF. CDR3 DNA sequence: TGTGCCAGCTCGGGGGAGGGTTATGGCTACACCTTC.

This clone was recorded only once. The V and J genes are TRBV5-4 and TRBJ1-1, with a weak D call TRBD1 (5 bases). Per germline, CDR1 SGHNT and CDR2 YYREEE (reference sequence). V gave up 4 bases and J gave up 3 bases, with 16 bases separating them. The CDR3 loop spans 15 amino acids. CDR3 DNA sequence: TGTGCCAGCAGCCGAATCCCTGCAGGGTACACTGAAGCTTTCTTT. Its protein is CASSRIPAGYTEAFF.

The chain recombines TRBV5-1 with TRBJ2-1; D may be TRBD1 (6 bases). The CDR3 is made up of 17 amino acids. Trimming removed 4 bases at V and 2 bases at J, with 19 bases between. The germline V gene has CDR1 SGHRS and CDR2 YFSETQ. CDR3 DNA sequence: TGCGCCAGCAGCCCAAAACCAAACGGGACACCCTACAATGAGCAGTTCTTC. Translating gives CASSPKPNGTPYNEQFF.

This clone was observed a handful of times. The chain joins TRBV5-1 to TRBJ1-2; 7 positions match TRBD1. The V and J ends lost 4 bases and 3 bases, in that order; junction bases with no gene match: 6. Germline CDR1 is SGHRS and CDR2 is YFSETQ. CDR3 size: 14 residues. Here the CDR3 reads CASSPWTGDYGYTF. CDR3 sequence (DNA): TGCGCCAGCAGCCCATGGACAGGAGACTATGGCTACACCTTC.

The chain is built from TRBV27 and TRBJ1-1, with 8 bases fitting TRBD1. The germline V gene encodes CDR1 MNHEY and CDR2 SMNVEV (reference sequence). V was clipped by 5 bases and J by 11 bases; unmatched bases: 7. The CDR3 runs 12 residues. The CDR3 region has the DNA TGTGCCAGCAGTACGACAGGGGTCGTCGCTTTCTTT. Residues: CASSTTGVVAFF.

CDR3 sequence (DNA): TGTGCCAGCAGTATTAACTACGAGCAGTACTTC. This codes for CASSINYEQYF. The gene calls are TRBV12-3 or TRBV12-4 and TRBJ2-7; D not resolved. The CDR3 consists of 11 residues. V gave up 5 bases and J gave up 3 bases, with 5 bases separating them.

V and J are TRBV5-1 and TRBJ2-1; 7 bases line up with TRBD2. After removal of 1 base from V and 7 bases from J, the junction contained 5 bases not matched to a gene. The CDR3 is 14 residues long. Germline values: CDR1 SGHRS, CDR2 YFSETQ. The CDR3 sequence: CASSLTAGENEQFF. The CDR3 bases are TGCGCCAGCAGCTTGACGGCGGGGGAGAATGAGCAGTTCTTC.

The rearrangement joins TRBV27 to TRBJ1-3; D may be TRBD1 (5 bases). V was cut by 0 bases and J by 2 bases, with 14 bases left in between. Germline V gene sequence: CDR1 MNHEY, CDR2 SMNVEV (reference sequence). The CDR3 totals 17 residues. In DNA form, the CDR3 reads TGTGCCAGCAGTTTATCGTACGGAGGGGAAGCTGGAAACACCATATATTTT. Its translation: CASSLSYGGEAGNTIYF.

The V and J genes are TRBV9 and TRBJ2-7; 9 bases fit TRBD1. The ends lost 0 bases at V and 5 bases at J; junction bases unmatched: 0. The germline V gene encodes CDR1 SGDLS and CDR2 YYNGEE. This CDR3 has 13 residues. The DNA for the CDR3 is TGTGCCAGCAGCGTAGGGACAGGGGACGAGCAGTACTTC. This gives the protein CASSVGTGDEQYF.

The rearrangement uses TRBV3-1 (or the pseudogene TRBV3-2) and TRBJ2-3, with 14 positions matching TRBD2. CDR1 and CDR2 from the germline V gene are LGHDT and YNNKEL (reference sequence). There are 19 residues in the CDR3. V gave up 4 bases and J gave up 1 base; unmatched junction bases: 10. CDR3 coding DNA: TGTGCCAGCAGCCGTGCCGGGACTAGCGGGGGAGTGGGCACAGATACGCAGTATTTT. Amino acid sequence: CASSRAGTSGGVGTDTQYF.

The chain recombines TRBV6-5 with TRBJ2-1; TRBD2 agrees at 9 bases. V gave up 4 bases and J gave up 0 bases; unmatched junction bases: 1. In germline, CDR1 is MNHEY, CDR2 SVGAGI. The CDR3 sequence is 15 residues long. CDR3 in amino acids: CASSSSGVSYNEQFF. CDR3 DNA: TGTGCCAGCAGTTCTAGCGGGGTCTCCTACAATGAGCAGTTCTTC.

The chain combines TRBV30 with TRBJ2-4; TRBD1 agrees at 9 bases. The CDR3 is made up of 16 amino acids. Germline loops: CDR1 GTSNPN, CDR2 SVGIG (reference sequence). Losses at the gene ends were 0 bases for V and 1 base for J; bases not matched to a gene: 4. This CDR3 is CAWSVGQGIAKNIQYF. CDR3 in DNA: TGTGCCTGGAGTGTGGGACAGGGAATTGCCAAAAACATTCAGTACTTC. Full variable domain (missing parts from reference TRBV30 and TRBJ2-4): SQTIHQWPATLVQPVGSPLSLECTVEGTSNPNLYWYRQAAGRGLQLLFYSVGIGQISSEVPQNLSASRPQDRQFILSSKKLLLSDSGFYLCAWSVGQGIAKNIQYFGAGTRLSVL.

V is TRBV18 and J is TRBJ1-5, with D tentatively TRBD1 (6 bases). V lost 2 bases to trimming and J lost 10 bases, with 18 bases between them. Germline loops: CDR1 KGHSH, CDR2 LQKENI. This CDR3 spans 15 amino acids. The CDR3 here is CASSPGTGTLTPQHF. CDR3 nucleotides: TGTGCCAGCTCACCAGGAACCGGGACATTAACCCCCCAGCATTTT.

The chain couples TRBV6-1 to TRBJ2-7, with 7 bases fitting TRBD2. Germline assignment: CDR1 MNHNS and CDR2 SASEGT. CDR3 length: 13 residues. Trimming cost V 1 base and J 9 bases; bases outside gene matches: 6. The CDR3, as DNA: TGTGCCAGCAGTGAAGGTGTAGGGAGGGGGCAGTACTTC. Translating gives CASSEGVGRGQYF.

The rearrangement joins TRBV29-1 to TRBJ2-3; 8 nucleotides line up with TRBD2. Germline CDR1 and CDR2: SQVTM and ANQGSEA. V was pared by 7 bases and J by 5 bases, with 8 bases of the junction left unmatched. The CDR3 is 13 amino acids. Written as DNA, the CDR3 is TGCAGCGCCTCGACGGGGGGGGGAGATACGCAGTATTTT. This translates into CSASTGGGDTQYF.

The chain uses TRBV30 and TRBJ1-2; D perhaps matches TRBD1 (5 bases). Germline CDR1 reads GTSNPN; CDR2 reads SVGIG (reference sequence). V gave up 0 bases and J gave up 6 bases, with 17 bases separating them. The CDR3 length is 15 residues. The CDR3 here is CAWSVQAGKYDGYTF. DNA for the CDR3: TGTGCCTGGAGTGTACAGGCAGGGAAGTACGATGGCTACACCTTC.

V gene TRBV6-5 combines with J gene TRBJ1-1; 7 bases map to TRBD1. Germline V gives CDR1 MNHEY, CDR2 SVGAGI. The CDR3 length is 13 residues. J gave up 5 bases and V 10 bases, and 10 bases lay outside the gene matches. The CDR3 sequence: CATRQGGGTEAFF. CDR3 DNA: TGTGCCACCCGACAGGGCGGAGGGACTGAAGCTTTCTTT.

The CDR3: CASSQDITSGEGTDTQYF. CDR3 bases: TGTGCCAGCAGCCAAGATATAACTAGCGGGGAGGGCACAGATACGCAGTATTTT. The chain recombines TRBV3-1 (or the pseudogene TRBV3-2) with TRBJ2-3; the match to TRBD2 covers 10 bases. In germline, CDR1 is LGHDT, CDR2 YNNKEL (reference sequence). The V and J ends lost 0 bases and 1 base, in that order; junction bases with no gene match: 7. The CDR3 is made up of 18 amino acids.

CDR3 nucleotides: TGTGCCAGCTCACCGGCTTCGAGCAATCAGCCCCAGCATTTT. This gives the protein CASSPASSNQPQHF. V gene TRBV18 combines with J gene TRBJ1-5; D is ambiguous. CDR1 and CDR2 from the germline V gene are KGHSH and LQKENI. The CDR3 is 14 residues long. The V and J ends lost 3 bases and 1 base respectively, with 7 bases between them.